This T cell receptor beta chain originates from a study of blood T cell repertoires in COVID-19. This CDR3 contains 13 residues. Germline V gene data show CDR1 as MNHEY and CDR2 as SVGAGI. V was trimmed by 8 bases and J by 3 bases, leaving 11 bases between them. Generated by immunoSEQ multiplex PCR, the TCRdb table keeps only in-frame clones and is missing some. This table has about 180,000 clones, 89% appearing once. This chain connects TRBV6-5 to TRBJ1-5, with unresolved D. This receptor was obtained from a woman aged 40 to 50 with acute COVID-19. Sequenced: PBMCs or T cells enriched from blood (not recorded which). The CDR3 here is CASSLSPNQPQHF. Here the CDR3 DNA reads TGTGCCAGCTCCCTCTCCCCCAATCAGCCCCAGCATTTT.